These T cell receptor beta chains were read from a single sample in a study of OX40 agonist ivuxolimab in advanced cancers. The repertoire was sequenced with immunoSEQ multiplex PCR; TCRdb's copy has only in-frame clones and lacks some. Of 37,000 or so clones listed, about 80% were seen once; the top ten hold less than 2%. Sequenced material: CD4+ or CD8+ T cells sorted from blood, taken in a trial of the OX40 agonist ivuxolimab. The origin of the receptors is an adult with an advanced solid tumor such as melanoma, head and neck, liver or kidney cancer. Both conserved end residues are part of each CDR3. D genes are given only for firm matches. Clone size appears in some rows only: once, few, many, or a class for an expanded clone.

v_call: TRBV19
j_call: TRBJ1-1
d_call: TRBD1
clone_size: .
cdr3_nt: TGTGCCAGTAAGTCCGGGACAGGCGATTACACTGAAGCTTTCTTT
cdr3_aa: CASKSGTGDYTEAFF

v_call: TRBV2
j_call: TRBJ2-7
d_call: .
clone_size: .
cdr3_nt: TGTGCCAGCAGTGTAGGGTGGGAGCAGTACTTC
cdr3_aa: CASSVGWEQYF

v_call: TRBV6-1
j_call: TRBJ1-1
d_call: .
clone_size: .
cdr3_nt: TGTGCCAGCAGGAGACCTACAGGGGAAGCTTTCTTT
cdr3_aa: CASRRPTGEAFF

v_call: TRBV30
j_call: TRBJ1-4
d_call: .
clone_size: .
cdr3_nt: TGTGCCTGGAGTGGAGCAGCGGATGAAAAACTGTTTTTT
cdr3_aa: CAWSGAADEKLFF

v_call: TRBV2
j_call: TRBJ2-3
d_call: TRBD1
clone_size: .
cdr3_nt: TGTGCCAGAGCGACAGGGGGCGCATATACGCAGTATTTT
cdr3_aa: CARATGGAYTQYF

v_call: TRBV7-9
j_call: TRBJ2-1
d_call: TRBD1
clone_size: .
cdr3_nt: TGTGCCAGCAGCGCCAGGACAGGGGGCAATGAGCAGTTCTTC
cdr3_aa: CASSARTGGNEQFF

v_call: TRBV6-5
j_call: TRBJ2-5
d_call: TRBD2
clone_size: .
cdr3_nt: TGTGCCAGCGGTTCGCCTGGGGGGGGCCAAGAGACCCAGTACTTC
cdr3_aa: CASGSPGGGQETQYF

v_call: TRBV2
j_call: TRBJ1-2
d_call: .
clone_size: .
cdr3_nt: TGTGCCAGCAGTCTCCAACCCTTAGGCGGCTACACCTTC
cdr3_aa: CASSLQPLGGYTF

v_call: TRBV12-5
j_call: TRBJ1-5
d_call: .
clone_size: few
cdr3_nt: TGTGCTAGTGCCCCCGGGATGGTCGATCAGCCCCAGCATTTT
cdr3_aa: CASAPGMVDQPQHF

v_call: TRBV5-1
j_call: TRBJ2-1
d_call: .
clone_size: .
cdr3_nt: TGCGCCAGCAGCCATCAGTTCGGGGACTCCTACAATGAGCAGTTCTTC
cdr3_aa: CASSHQFGDSYNEQFF

v_call: TRBV5-4
j_call: TRBJ2-7
d_call: .
clone_size: .
cdr3_nt: TGTGCCAGCAGGTATGTCTCCTACGAGCAGTACTTC
cdr3_aa: CASRYVSYEQYF

v_call: TRBV7-2
j_call: TRBJ1-5
d_call: .
clone_size: .
cdr3_nt: TGTGCCAGCAGCGAAAGACAGAATCAGCCCCAGCATTTT
cdr3_aa: CASSERQNQPQHF

v_call: TRBV7-9
j_call: TRBJ1-1
d_call: .
clone_size: .
cdr3_nt: TGTGCCAGCAGCGCGAACTTAGTGGGCACTGAAGCTTTCTTT
cdr3_aa: CASSANLVGTEAFF

v_call: TRBV7-7
j_call: TRBJ2-1
d_call: .
clone_size: .
cdr3_nt: TGTGCTAGCAGCTTAATTCGAAACAATGAGCAGTTCTTC
cdr3_aa: CASSLIRNNEQFF

v_call: TRBV5-1
j_call: TRBJ2-7
d_call: TRBD1
clone_size: .
cdr3_nt: TGCGCCAGCACCTTCGGGACAGTTTCCTACGAGCAGTACTTC
cdr3_aa: CASTFGTVSYEQYF

v_call: TRBV7-2
j_call: TRBJ1-4
d_call: .
clone_size: few
cdr3_nt: TGTGCCAGCAGCGGTAATGAAAAACTGTTTTTT
cdr3_aa: CASSGNEKLFF

v_call: TRBV18
j_call: TRBJ1-1
d_call: .
clone_size: once
cdr3_nt: TGTGCCAGCTCACCACTCAGGGAAACGAACACTGAAGCTTTCTTT
cdr3_aa: CASSPLRETNTEAFF

v_call: TRBV6-5
j_call: TRBJ2-7
d_call: .
clone_size: .
cdr3_nt: TGTGCCAGCAGTTACTCGGGAGGGGGGTCCTACGAGCAGTACTTC
cdr3_aa: CASSYSGGGSYEQYF

v_call: TRBV19
j_call: TRBJ1-2
d_call: .
clone_size: .
cdr3_nt: TGTGCCAGTAGTATAGACTCGGCTGGATATTATGGCTACACCTTC
cdr3_aa: CASSIDSAGYYGYTF

v_call: TRBV5-4
j_call: TRBJ2-5
d_call: TRBD2
clone_size: .
cdr3_nt: TGTGCCAGCAGCTTGGGAGGACTAGCGGGAGAGACCCAGTACTTC
cdr3_aa: CASSLGGLAGETQYF

v_call: TRBV19
j_call: TRBJ1-2
d_call: .
clone_size: .
cdr3_nt: TGTGCCAGTAGTCGGTCCCGAGGGAACTATGGCTACACCTTC
cdr3_aa: CASSRSRGNYGYTF

v_call: TRBV2
j_call: TRBJ1-6
d_call: TRBD1
clone_size: .
cdr3_nt: TGTGCCAGCAGTGACCGGACAGGAAATTCACCCCTCCACTTT
cdr3_aa: CASSDRTGNSPLHF

v_call: TRBV6-5
j_call: TRBJ1-4
d_call: .
clone_size: .
cdr3_nt: TGTGCCAGCAGTTACAAGTTGGCCGAAAAACTGTTTTTT
cdr3_aa: CASSYKLAEKLFF

v_call: TRBV29-1
j_call: TRBJ1-1
d_call: .
clone_size: .
cdr3_nt: TGCAGCGTGTACGGGACCGCTAGAGTTGAAGCTTTCTTT
cdr3_aa: CSVYGTARVEAFF

v_call: TRBV21-1
j_call: TRBJ2-1
d_call: .
clone_size: .
cdr3_nt: TGTGCCAGCAGCGAAAAGCCGAATGAGCAGTTCTTC
cdr3_aa: CASSEKPNEQFF

v_call: TRBV5-4
j_call: TRBJ2-3
d_call: .
clone_size: once
cdr3_nt: TGTGCCAGCAGCTTGGACTGGCATCCCCCCGAAACGCAGTATTTT
cdr3_aa: CASSLDWHPPETQYF

v_call: TRBV5-4
j_call: TRBJ2-3
d_call: TRBD2
clone_size: .
cdr3_nt: TGTGCCAGCAGCTTGGACCTAGCGGGGAGCACAGATACGCAGTATTTT
cdr3_aa: CASSLDLAGSTDTQYF

v_call: TRBV13
j_call: TRBJ2-1
d_call: .
clone_size: .
cdr3_nt: TGTGCCAGCAGCTCGATCCCGACGGTTACAAACAATGAGCAGTTCTTC
cdr3_aa: CASSSIPTVTNNEQFF

v_call: TRBV19
j_call: TRBJ1-5
d_call: TRBD1
clone_size: .
cdr3_nt: TGTGCCAGTAGTATCGGGGACAGGCAGCCCCAGCATTTT
cdr3_aa: CASSIGDRQPQHF

v_call: TRBV5-6
j_call: TRBJ1-2
d_call: TRBD1
clone_size: .
cdr3_nt: TGTGCCAGCAGCTACGAGACAGGGGGCTATGGCTACACCTTC
cdr3_aa: CASSYETGGYGYTF

v_call: TRBV30
j_call: TRBJ1-2
d_call: .
clone_size: .
cdr3_nt: TGTGCCTCGTCGGACACCTACTATGGCTACACCTTC
cdr3_aa: CASSDTYYGYTF

v_call: TRBV4-2
j_call: TRBJ2-3
d_call: TRBD1
clone_size: .
cdr3_nt: TGTGCCAGCAGCCAAGATGGGACAGGTTACACAGATACGCAGTATTTT
cdr3_aa: CASSQDGTGYTDTQYF

v_call: TRBV19
j_call: TRBJ2-5
d_call: .
clone_size: .
cdr3_nt: TGTGCCAGTAGCCAACTGGGTGGTGAGACCCAGTACTTC
cdr3_aa: CASSQLGGETQYF

v_call: TRBV29-1
j_call: TRBJ1-5
d_call: TRBD1
clone_size: once
cdr3_nt: TGCAGCGTAGGGGACAGGGGTGGGCAGCCCCAGCATTTT
cdr3_aa: CSVGDRGGQPQHF

v_call: TRBV5-1
j_call: TRBJ1-5
d_call: .
clone_size: .
cdr3_nt: TGCGCCAGCAGCTTAGGTACGAGGCCTACCGAGGCCCAGCATTTT
cdr3_aa: CASSLGTRPTEAQHF

v_call: TRBV10-3
j_call: TRBJ2-3
d_call: TRBD2
clone_size: .
cdr3_nt: TGTGCCACCGGGACTAGCGGGGGGCACGGAGATACGCAGTATTTT
cdr3_aa: CATGTSGGHGDTQYF

v_call: TRBV6-6
j_call: TRBJ2-2
d_call: .
clone_size: .
cdr3_nt: TGTGCCAGCAGGTTCGGGACTCTCTACACCGGGGAGCTGTTTTTT
cdr3_aa: CASRFGTLYTGELFF

v_call: TRBV30
j_call: TRBJ2-7
d_call: .
clone_size: .
cdr3_nt: TGTGCCTGGAGTGTCCACTACGAGCAGTACTTC
cdr3_aa: CAWSVHYEQYF

v_call: TRBV5-4
j_call: TRBJ2-2
d_call: TRBD2
clone_size: once
cdr3_nt: TGTGCCAGCAGCAGAAGGGGGTTTAGCGGGGTAAACACCGGGGAGCTGTTTTTT
cdr3_aa: CASSRRGFSGVNTGELFF

v_call: TRBV7-2
j_call: TRBJ1-5
d_call: .
clone_size: .
cdr3_nt: TGTGCCAGCAGCTTAAGGCACGGGGGGCCCCAGCATTTT
cdr3_aa: CASSLRHGGPQHF

v_call: TRBV5-1
j_call: TRBJ1-6
d_call: .
clone_size: .
cdr3_nt: TGCGCCAGCAGCGGCGGGACCGGGGATTCACCCCTTCACTTT
cdr3_aa: CASSGGTGDSPLHF

v_call: TRBV18
j_call: TRBJ2-1
d_call: TRBD2
clone_size: .
cdr3_nt: TGTGCCAGCTCACCACCGCTAGCGGGGGGGCTTGTCGATGAGCAGTTCTTC
cdr3_aa: CASSPPLAGGLVDEQFF

v_call: TRBV6-1
j_call: TRBJ1-1
d_call: .
clone_size: .
cdr3_nt: TGTGCCAGCAGTGCCTTGACTGCTGAAGCTTTCTTT
cdr3_aa: CASSALTAEAFF

v_call: TRBV6-5
j_call: TRBJ1-1
d_call: .
clone_size: .
cdr3_nt: TGTGCCAGCAGCCGGGACCCATCTATAGCTGAAGCTTTCTTT
cdr3_aa: CASSRDPSIAEAFF

v_call: TRBV7-2
j_call: TRBJ1-2
d_call: TRBD1
clone_size: .
cdr3_nt: TGTGCCAGCAGTCTCGGACAGGGTGAAAAAGGGCGCGGCTACACCTTC
cdr3_aa: CASSLGQGEKGRGYTF

v_call: TRBV5-1
j_call: TRBJ2-7
d_call: TRBD1
clone_size: .
cdr3_nt: TGCGCCAGCAGCCGATACGACAGGGACTCCTACGAGCAGTACTTC
cdr3_aa: CASSRYDRDSYEQYF

v_call: TRBV5-1
j_call: TRBJ2-2
d_call: .
clone_size: once
cdr3_nt: TGCGCCAGCAGTCCCGTAGCGAACACCGGGGAGCTGTTTTTT
cdr3_aa: CASSPVANTGELFF

v_call: TRBV4-1
j_call: TRBJ2-2
d_call: TRBD2
clone_size: .
cdr3_nt: TGCGCCAGCAGCCAAGTTGGAGGGCTAGCGGGGGGGACCGGGGAGCTGTTTTTT
cdr3_aa: CASSQVGGLAGGTGELFF

v_call: TRBV13
j_call: TRBJ2-7
d_call: .
clone_size: once
cdr3_nt: TGTGCCAGCAGCTTAGGGAGGGGGGCCTACGAGCAGTACTTC
cdr3_aa: CASSLGRGAYEQYF